Below, 28 T cell receptor beta chains from the same sample are listed, as sequenced in a study of blood T cell repertoires in COVID-19 (dated by TCRdb to the early 2020s). Libraries were made using the immunoSEQ multiplex PCR assay. Imported from immuneACCESS, the table was reduced by TCRdb to in-frame sequences with V and J called. These copies leave out some clones; in studies compared against another copy, an unresolved V gene accounts for under half, and the cause of the remainder is not known. Counted in this sample were roughly 77,000 clones; 70% to 90% of them appeared once. The ten top clones hold approximately 4.4% of the sample. The sequenced material came from peripheral blood. All receptors derive from a man between 45 and 60 years old with active COVID-19.

This clone was recorded once. The rearrangement joins TRBV3-1 (or the pseudogene TRBV3-2) to TRBJ2-3; 11 bases line up with TRBD2. The CDR3 spans 20 residues. Trimming at V came to 0 bases and at J to 2 bases, leaving 13 bases not matched to a gene. Germline CDR1 reads LGHDT; CDR2 reads YNNKEL (reference sequence). CDR3 loop: CASSQELDGLAGGITDTQYF. As DNA, the CDR3 is TGTGCCAGCAGCCAAGAGCTTGACGGGCTAGCGGGAGGTATCACAGATACGCAGTATTTT.

The chain carries TRBV4-2 and TRBJ1-4; a weak D match, TRBD1 (6 bases). V lost 4 bases to trimming and J lost 5 bases, with 11 bases between them. CDR3 length equals 14 residues. CDR1 LGHNA and CDR2 YNFKEQ come from the germline V gene. Here the CDR3 reads CASSPGQINEKLFF. CDR3 nucleotides: TGTGCCAGCAGCCCCGGACAGATAAATGAAAAACTGTTTTTT.

The CDR3, as DNA: TGTGCCAGCAGTACGGACCCAGAGGGTTCACCCCTCCACTTT. It codes for CASSTDPEGSPLHF. The chain carries TRBV6-2 or TRBV6-3 and TRBJ1-6; no clear D gene. Germline lookup yields CDR1 MNHEY and CDR2 SVGEGT. Trimming took off 5 bases at V and 9 bases at J, with 14 bases between the two ends. The CDR3 covers 14 residues.

This clone was picked up a small number of times. The CDR3 DNA sequence: TGTGCCAGCAGTTACGCTAGCGGGGGGAAGACCTACGAGCAGTACTTC. This translates into CASSYASGGKTYEQYF. The chain recombines TRBV6-5 with TRBJ2-7, with 11 bases identical to TRBD2. Germline CDR1 and CDR2: MNHEY and SVGAGI. V lost 2 bases to trimming and J lost 2 bases; unmatched junction nucleotides: 5. CDR3 length: 16 amino acids.

This clone has only one observation. V gene TRBV27 combines with J gene TRBJ2-7, with D tentatively TRBD2 (5 bases). The CDR3 consists of 13 residues. The germline V gene has CDR1 MNHEY and CDR2 SMNVEV (reference sequence). V was pared by 4 bases and J by 1 base, with 8 bases between. DNA of the CDR3: TGTGCCAGCAGTTCCCGGGGATCCTACGAGCAGTACTTC. Translation gives CASSSRGSYEQYF.

This chain links TRBV28 with TRBJ1-1, with a tentative D call TRBD1 (6 bases). The germline CDR1 and CDR2 sequences are MDHEN and SYDVKM. The ends were cut back, 4 bases at V and 2 bases at J, with 11 bases in the middle. This CDR3 spans 14 amino acids. The CDR3 nucleotides are TGTGCCAGCAGTTCCCCGGACAGTAACACTGAAGCTTTCTTT. This encodes CASSSPDSNTEAFF.

This clone appeared a single time. The chain links TRBV18 to TRBJ1-1; D remains ambiguous. CDR1 KGHSH and CDR2 LQKENI come from the germline V gene. V lost 4 bases to trimming and J lost 2 bases, with 8 bases between them. The CDR3 runs to 13 residues. The CDR3 region has the DNA TGTGCCAGCTCACTAGACATAAACACTGAAGCTTTCTTT. Translation gives CASSLDINTEAFF.

This chain uses TRBV14 with TRBJ1-2; D possibly corresponds to TRBD1 (6 bases). The CDR3 is 14 amino acids. CDR1 and CDR2 (germline): SGHDN, FVKESK. Trimming stripped 4 bases from V and 8 bases from J, with 17 bases between. The chain's CDR3 is CASSPNRVPGGYTF. In nucleotides, the CDR3 is TGTGCCAGCAGCCCAAACAGGGTTCCGGGGGGCTACACCTTC.

The rearrangement links TRBV19 to TRBJ1-5; D uncertain. Germline values: CDR1 LNHDA, CDR2 SQIVND (reference sequence). The CDR3 extends over 15 amino acids. V lost 7 bases, J lost 3 bases, and 16 bases lay in between. The CDR3 DNA is TGTGCCAGTACCGAGGCATGGACTCCCAATCAGCCCCAGCATTTT. Its protein is CASTEAWTPNQPQHF.

The chain's CDR3 is CASSQDFVTGVLNEQFF. CDR3 coding DNA: TGCGCCAGCAGCCAAGATTTTGTCACAGGGGTCCTCAATGAGCAGTTCTTC. The chain is built from TRBV4-3 and TRBJ2-1; 7 nucleotides line up with TRBD1. CDR1 LGHNA and CDR2 YSLEER come from the germline V gene. The trim removed 0 bases at V and 6 bases at J, leaving 11 bases unmatched. CDR3 length: 17 residues.

This clone was counted a single time. The chain recombines TRBV20-1 with TRBJ1-2; no clear D. Deletions cut 1 base from V and 11 bases from J, with 11 bases between. There are 11 residues in the CDR3. The germline V gene encodes CDR1 DFQATT and CDR2 SNEGSKA (reference sequence). Written as DNA, the CDR3 is TGCAGTGCTAGAGCGCGCAATACTTACACCTTC. Encoded protein: CSARARNTYTF.

V is TRBV6-5 and J is TRBJ1-3; D is ambiguous. This CDR3 comprises 15 residues. CDR1 and CDR2 from the germline V gene are MNHEY and SVGAGI. V shed 6 bases and J shed 0 bases, with 12 bases lying between them. The CDR3 spells CASSVTHSSGNTIYF. The CDR3, as DNA: TGTGCCAGCAGCGTGACCCACAGCTCTGGAAACACCATATATTTT.

J is TRBJ2-7 and V is TRBV28; 8 bases match TRBD2. The V gene end was trimmed by 2 bases and the J gene end by 0 bases; junction bases not matched to a gene: 3. Germline CDR1 reads MDHEN; CDR2 reads SYDVKM. The CDR3 extends over 15 amino acids. CDR3 protein: CASSLLGLVSYEQYF. The CDR3 DNA follows: TGTGCCAGCAGTTTACTGGGACTAGTCTCCTACGAGCAGTACTTC.

Only one count was recorded for this clone. V gene TRBV6-5 combines with J gene TRBJ1-1; 10 bases align to TRBD1. Unmatched junction bases numbered 5, after V lost 8 bases and J lost 5 bases. Germline V lookup: CDR1 MNHEY, CDR2 SVGAGI. The CDR3 totals 13 residues. The CDR3 nucleotides are TGTGCCAGCCTGGGACAGGGGCGAACTGAAGCTTTCTTT. Amino acid sequence: CASLGQGRTEAFF.

The rearrangement uses TRBV28 and TRBJ2-7; TRBD1 might be the D (6 bases). CDR3 size: 13 residues. V was clipped by 6 bases and J by 3 bases, with 12 bases between them. The germline V gene encodes CDR1 MDHEN and CDR2 SYDVKM. The CDR3 coding sequence is TGTGCCAGCAGACAGGGTGGATTCTACGAGCAGTACTTC. Its translation is CASRQGGFYEQYF.

This chain connects TRBV5-3 to TRBJ2-7; 10 bases are shared with TRBD1. TRBV5-3 is annotated as an ORF whose role is uncertain. The CDR3 consists of 16 residues. The junction had 7 bases not matched to a gene; V was cut back by 2 bases and J by 2 bases. The DNA for the CDR3 is TGTGCCAGAAGCTTTTCAGGACAGGGGGGAACCTACGAGCAGTACTTC. It encodes CARSFSGQGGTYEQYF.

The V call is TRBV27, the J call TRBJ1-1; D possibly corresponds to TRBD1 (6 bases). The CDR3 is 15 amino acids. Germline V gene lookup returns CDR1 MNHEY and CDR2 SMNVEV (reference sequence). The V end was cut by 5 bases, the J end by 5 bases, with 18 bases between. Here the CDR3 DNA reads TGTGCCAGCAGTCAAACAGGGTCCGTGGAAACTGAAGCTTTCTTT. This encodes CASSQTGSVETEAFF.

The gene calls are TRBV5-4 and TRBJ1-4, with D uncertain. Germline CDR1 SGHNT, CDR2 YYREEE (reference sequence). V gave up 4 bases and J gave up 8 bases, with 12 bases separating them. CDR3 length: 13 amino acids. The CDR3 is CASSEAKREKLFF. The CDR3 bases are TGTGCCAGCAGCGAGGCCAAACGAGAAAAACTGTTTTTT.

J is TRBJ2-2 and V is TRBV7-6; weak D call: TRBD2 (5 bases). The CDR3 is 13 amino acids. Between the trimmed V and J ends, which lost 4 bases and 8 bases, there was a span of 11 bases. Germline-derived CDR1 and CDR2 are SGHVS and FNYEAQ. The CDR3 DNA is TGTGCCAGCAGCTCCGACCCGGGGGGGGAGCTGTTTTTT. It translates to CASSSDPGGELFF. Using reference TRBV7-6 and TRBJ2-2 for the parts outside the CDR3, the full variable domain is GAGVSQSPRYKVTKRGQDVALRCDPISGHVSLYWYRQALGQGPEFLTYFNYEAQQDKSGLPNDRFSAERPEGSISTLTIQRTEQRDSAMYRCASSSDPGGELFFGEGSRLTVL.

The chain carries TRBV5-1 and TRBJ2-7, with D unresolved. The V end lost 2 bases, the J end lost 5 bases, and 8 bases lay between the germline ends. CDR1 SGHRS and CDR2 YFSETQ come from the germline V gene. This CDR3 has 12 amino acids. In nucleotides, the CDR3 is TGCGCCAGCAGCTTTCAAGGAGACGAGCAGTACTTC. Translation gives CASSFQGDEQYF.

The rearrangement uses TRBV6-5 and TRBJ2-1, with D possibly matching TRBD1 (6 bases). The CDR3 has 14 amino acids. Trimming took 8 bases from V and 5 from J, leaving 16 bases between them. The V gene's germline CDR1 is MNHEY and CDR2 SVGAGI. CDR3 region: CASWLDSVHNEQFF. CDR3 sequence (DNA): TGTGCCAGCTGGCTGGACAGCGTCCACAATGAGCAGTTCTTC.

This sequence joins TRBV7-2 and TRBJ2-3, with no clear D. The V and J ends lost 5 bases and 6 bases respectively, with 21 bases between them. This CDR3 comprises 16 residues. Germline V gene lookup returns CDR1 SGHTA and CDR2 FQGNSA. The CDR3 here is CASSPHPPPVTDTQYF. CDR3 nucleotide sequence: TGTGCCAGCAGCCCCCACCCCCCTCCGGTGACTGATACGCAGTATTTT. Supplemented by reference TRBV7-2 and TRBJ2-3, the full variable domain reads GAGVSQSPSNKVTEKGKDVELRCDPISGHTALYWYRQSLGQGLEFLIYFQGNSAPDKSGLPSDRFSAERTGGSVSTLTIQRTQQEDSAVYLCASSPHPPPVTDTQYFGPGTRLTVL.

The rearrangement uses TRBV5-1 and TRBJ1-4; D is ambiguous. The ends were cut back, 2 bases at V and 6 bases at J, with 14 bases in the middle. Germline CDR1 is SGHRS and CDR2 is YFSETQ. This CDR3 has 15 residues. The CDR3 DNA follows: TGCGCCAGCAGCTTTGAACACCCTAGCTATGAAAAACTGTTTTTT. Amino acid sequence: CASSFEHPSYEKLFF.

The rearrangement uses TRBV5-1 and TRBJ1-5; 9 nucleotides line up with TRBD1. The germline V gene has CDR1 SGHRS and CDR2 YFSETQ. With V trimmed by 5 bases and J by 4 bases, 7 bases remained unmatched. CDR3 length: 15 residues. CDR3 region: CASSFTGGENQPQHF. CDR3 nucleotide sequence: TGCGCCAGCAGTTTTACAGGGGGCGAGAATCAGCCCCAGCATTTT.

This chain links TRBV5-6 with TRBJ2-7; D is uncertain. Deletions cut 8 bases from V and 7 bases from J, with 22 bases between. The germline CDR1 and CDR2 sequences are SGHDT and YYEEEE. This CDR3 spans 14 amino acids. CDR3 sequence reads: CASHQQVRSGEQYF. The CDR3 DNA reads TGTGCCAGTCATCAACAAGTACGCTCCGGGGAGCAGTACTTC. Complete variable domain (other parts from reference TRBV5-6 and TRBJ2-7): DAGVTQSPTHLIKTRGQQVTLRCSPKSGHDTVSWYQQALGQGPQFIFQYYEEEERQRGNFPDRFSGHQFPNYSSELNVNALLLGDSALYLCASHQQVRSGEQYFGPGTRLTVT.

The rearrangement joins TRBV9 to TRBJ2-7; 8 bases match TRBD2. V gave up 0 bases and J gave up 4 bases; unmatched junction bases: 3. CDR3 size: 14 residues. The germline gives CDR1 SGDLS, CDR2 YYNGEE. CDR3 amino acids: CASSVAGGGYEQYF. In DNA, the CDR3 is TGTGCCAGCAGCGTAGCGGGAGGGGGGTACGAGCAGTACTTC.

J is TRBJ2-1 and V is TRBV3-1 (or the pseudogene TRBV3-2), with D tentatively TRBD2 (7 bases). Germline values: CDR1 LGHDT, CDR2 YNNKEL (reference sequence). The ends were cut back, 4 bases at V and 2 bases at J, with 12 bases in the middle. There are 15 residues in the CDR3. The CDR3 protein is CASSRTGGPYNEQFF. In DNA form, the CDR3 reads TGTGCCAGCAGCCGCACCGGGGGGCCCTACAATGAGCAGTTCTTC.

The J gene is TRBJ2-3, the V gene TRBV9; 8 nucleotides match TRBD1. The germline V gene encodes CDR1 SGDLS and CDR2 YYNGEE. The J segment lost 3 bases and the V segment lost 4 bases, leaving 13 bases of the junction unmatched. The CDR3 contains 17 residues. CDR3 loop: CASSIRPGQVVTDTQYF. The CDR3 nucleotides read TGTGCCAGCAGCATCAGACCGGGACAGGTGGTGACAGATACGCAGTATTTT.